The 14 T cell receptor beta chains presented below share a single source sample, sequenced in a study of memory CD4+ T cells and cytomegalovirus serostatus. The sort gate was single viable CD3+CD4+CD8-CD45RO+ cells for memory CD4+ T cells. Measured with immunoSEQ multiplex PCR; TCRdb has only the in-frame clones, and not every one. Counted here are tens of thousands of clones, more than 70% occurring once; the ten biggest clones make up 0.78%. The sequencing input was memory CD4+ T cells from blood. The origin of the receptors is an adult in good health and CMV-seronegative.

The genes are TRBV6-1 and TRBJ2-7; no firm D call. This CDR3 spans 13 amino acids. V lost 4 bases and J 2 bases, leaving 9 bases between the germline ends. The germline V gene has CDR1 MNHNS and CDR2 SASEGT. CDR3 protein: CASSGWGTYEQYF. The CDR3 DNA is TGTGCCAGCAGTGGGTGGGGAACCTACGAGCAGTACTTC.

V and J are TRBV28 and TRBJ1-2, with D maybe TRBD1 (6 bases). V lost 9 bases to trimming and J lost 4 bases, with 15 bases between them. Germline V lookup: CDR1 MDHEN, CDR2 SYDVKM. This CDR3 contains 13 residues. The CDR3 sequence: CASQNTGTYGYTF. For the CDR3, the DNA is TGTGCCAGTCAGAATACAGGGACCTATGGCTACACCTTC.

This chain connects TRBV2 to TRBJ1-5, with 8 nucleotides matching TRBD1. Germline V gene lookup returns CDR1 SNHLY and CDR2 FYNNEI. The length of the CDR3 is 15 residues. The V segment lost 4 bases and the J segment 2 bases; nucleotides outside the gene matches: 4. This CDR3 reads CASSADRGGNQPQHF. The CDR3 nucleotides are TGTGCCAGCAGTGCCGACAGGGGAGGCAATCAGCCCCAGCATTTT.

V usage is TRBV5-4 and J usage is TRBJ1-4; D is uncertain. Germline loops: CDR1 SGHNT, CDR2 YYREEE (reference sequence). This CDR3 has 14 residues. Trimming pared 7 bases from V and 1 base from J, leaving 11 bases between. The CDR3 region has the DNA TGTGCCAGCGGCACTATGGGAACTAATGAAAAACTGTTTTTT. Its translation: CASGTMGTNEKLFF.

The J gene is TRBJ1-5, the V gene TRBV15; 7 nucleotides match TRBD1. The CDR3 covers 16 residues. Germline V gives CDR1 LNHNV, CDR2 YYDKDF (reference sequence). The ends lost 5 bases at V and 5 bases at J; junction bases unmatched: 12. The CDR3 sequence: CATSVRYRGGDQPQHF. The CDR3 DNA is TGTGCCACCAGCGTCCGCTACAGGGGCGGGGATCAGCCCCAGCATTTT.

This clone was picked up a small number of times. The CDR3 sequence: CASSSPAEAFF. In nucleotides, the CDR3 is TGTGCCAGCAGTTCACCTGCTGAAGCTTTCTTT. The V gene is TRBV6-5, the J gene TRBJ1-1; D not certain. Trimming stripped 4 bases from V and 6 bases from J, with 6 bases between. The CDR3 runs to 11 residues. CDR1 is MNHEY and CDR2 is SVGAGI in the germline V gene.

The gene calls are TRBV5-6 and TRBJ1-2; the D gene is possibly TRBD1 (5 bases). The CDR3 is 14 residues long. Trimming took off 2 bases at V and 4 bases at J, with 12 bases between the two ends. Germline CDR1 and CDR2: SGHDT and YYEEEE. The CDR3 region has the DNA TGTGCCAGCAGCTTTATCAGGGAAGCCTATGGCTACACCTTC. Translating it yields CASSFIREAYGYTF.

V gene TRBV25-1 combines with J gene TRBJ1-6, with TRBD1 matching over 7 bases. The CDR3 runs 16 residues. Germline-derived CDR1 and CDR2 are MGHDK and SYGVNS. J gave up 9 bases and V 4 bases, and 12 bases lay outside the gene matches. CDR3 bases: TGTGCCAGCAGTGCCGCATGGGACAGCGGCATTTCACCCCTCCACTTT. It yields the protein CASSAAWDSGISPLHF.

The gene calls are TRBV7-9 and TRBJ1-1, with D perhaps TRBD1 (6 bases). Per germline, CDR1 SEHNR and CDR2 FQNEAQ (reference sequence). Trimming removed 2 bases from V and 7 bases from J, with 11 bases in between. The CDR3 contains 13 residues. CDR3 nucleotide sequence: TGTGCCAGCAGCTTATCAGGGGTGAGTGAAGCTTTCTTT. Translated: CASSLSGVSEAFF.

The table lists this clone with a few counts. The chain carries TRBV6-1 and TRBJ2-2, with 10 bases fitting TRBD1. The CDR3 length is 15 residues. CDR1 is MNHNS, CDR2 SASEGT, per germline. V was clipped by 7 bases and J by 4 bases; unmatched bases: 6. The CDR3 reads CASNDRGRATGELFF. The DNA of the CDR3 is TGTGCCAGCAACGACAGGGGGCGCGCCACCGGGGAGCTGTTTTTT.

The V gene is TRBV10-3, the J gene TRBJ2-7; 7 nucleotides match TRBD1. Germline loops: CDR1 ENHRY, CDR2 SYGVKD. The J segment lost 2 bases and the V segment lost 0 bases, leaving 4 bases of the junction unmatched. The CDR3 length is 15 residues. CDR3 residues: CAISESKGGAYEQYF. CDR3 DNA sequence: TGTGCCATCAGTGAGTCGAAAGGGGGCGCCTACGAGCAGTACTTC.

The rearrangement joins TRBV5-1 to TRBJ2-7; D perhaps matches TRBD1 (6 bases). Per the germline V gene, CDR1 is SGHRS and CDR2 is YFSETQ. The CDR3 length is 15 residues. V was shortened by 4 bases and J by 6 bases, with 20 bases between the two germline ends. The chain's CDR3 is CASSVGTHLVGEQYF. Written as DNA, the CDR3 is TGCGCCAGCAGCGTAGGGACACATCTAGTCGGCGAGCAGTACTTC.

This clone was seen a single time. The chain uses TRBV7-9 and TRBJ2-1; a weak D match, TRBD2 (5 bases). V was cut by 5 bases and J by 15 bases, with 14 bases left in between. This CDR3 comprises 11 residues. The germline V gene encodes CDR1 SEHNR and CDR2 FQNEAQ (reference sequence). This CDR3 is CASSRLLDLFF. The CDR3 bases are TGTGCCAGCAGCCGACTACTGGATCTGTTCTTC.

The chain has TRBV6-6 and TRBJ2-1, with no clear D. The CDR3 is made up of 13 amino acids. Trimming took off 6 bases at V and 3 bases at J, with 9 bases between the two ends. Per germline, CDR1 MNHNY and CDR2 SVGAGI (reference sequence). This chain's CDR3 is CASRGSSYNEQFF. The CDR3, as DNA: TGTGCCAGCAGGGGTTCTAGCTACAATGAGCAGTTCTTC.